This T cell receptor beta chain appears in the sequencing data of a study of blood T cells in healthy people across ages (dated by TCRdb to between 2014 and 2016). For the wider study: In model experiments, template switching captured about one uniquely barcoded TCR beta cDNA molecule for every two T cells. The donors were divided into four age groups: young (average around 15 years), middle-aged (approximately 41), aged (roughly 66) and long-lived (82). The study analyzed two additional independent replicas of 1 million unique cDNA reads from the same blood draw for two donors, one aged 18 to 29 and one aged 80 or older. Using deep sequencing normalized with unique cDNA molecular identifiers, the study measured how TCR beta repertoire diversity changes with age.

Libraries were constructed by 5' RACE. Reads for this sample came from an Illumina HiSeq 2500. The second PCR ran for roughly 6 to 11 cycles and used a J-beta primer mix along with a sample-barcoded 5' primer. Each TCR beta cDNA molecule received a unique molecular identifier from a template-switch 5' adaptor carrying 12 random nucleotides. Each sample yielded at least 2.5 million CDR3-containing paired-end reads. First-strand cDNA synthesis was performed from all RNA using the Mint cDNA synthesis kit, with priming by a TRBC-specific oligonucleotide. Following uracil-DNA glycosylase treatment, a first 18-cycle PCR with universal primers M1SS and BC2_uni_R was performed on all cDNA. The paper's processing steps were these. Each sample was normalized by randomly selecting 1 million high-quality reads, each carrying a distinct molecular identifier. Instead of being binned into consensus sequences, reads that shared molecular identifiers were thrown out. MiTCR, with a Q25 quality threshold and the strictest error-elimination algorithm, was used for CDR3 identification, clonotype clustering and error correction. Lower-bound total TCR beta diversity was estimated with a nonparametric unseen species model using Euler transformation. The public reads were reprocessed in TCRdb via fastp at Q25 and MiXCR, keeping in-frame beta chains. CDR3 protein duplicates are merged, each entry listing the most common genes and DNA. The V and J calls were determined by TCRdb, not by the authors. Across this sample there are some 890,000 distinct CDR3 sequences, with 25% to 30% seen only once. The ten largest clonotypes hold roughly 10% of the sample.

This clonotype showed up many times. What this receptor recognizes is not known. There are no base qualities to consult, and no much larger clone falls within one base. The germline ends are 13 bases apart after V is trimmed by 7 bases and J by 6 bases. Reading from cysteine to phenylalanine, the CDR3 counts 13 amino acids. Kept here is only the CDR3 DNA, which spans 39 bases and is read in frame from base 1. As encoded in the germline V gene, CDR1 is SGHTA while CDR2 is FQGNSA. The 39 donors, aged about 6 to 95 years, were systemically healthy Caucasian individuals from Russia. Each donor gave about 9.7 milliliters of peripheral blood, drawn into EDTA-treated Vacutainer tubes. Ficoll-Paque density-gradient centrifugation was used to isolate PBMCs, with at least 7 million per sample. Trizol reagent was used to extract total RNA from the PBMCs, yielding at least 6 micrograms per sample. The percentages of naive CD45RAhigh/CD27high T cells were determined by flow cytometry on a PBMC aliquot from every donor.

Results the study describes overall, beyond this receptor: Compared with the aged group, the long-lived group had more naive CD4+ T cells, fewer expanded clones and increased TCR diversity, a pattern suggesting age selection. As age increased, observed TCR beta diversity per million T cells dropped in a roughly linear way, and a significant reduction was already evident by age 40. Observed TCR beta diversity correlated strongly with the percentage of naive T cells measured by flow cytometry. Because profiling used bulk unsorted PBMCs, naive and antigen-experienced compartments could not be compared conclusively. Donor CMV infection status was unknown, potentially confounding age-related changes in expanded clonotypes. Estimates of total diversity based on one million sequenced T cells were considered lower bounds and underestimates.

These same data were also listed under a study on T cells of mothers and their children. Per that second paper: Nine systemically healthy Caucasian individuals served as donors, namely three mothers together with their six children. cDNA synthesis used all of the extracted RNA, with approximately 1.4 ug of RNA in each 15 ul reaction. In the second PCR, the M1S primer introduced both the sample barcodes and 2-4 random nucleotides. Each mother yielded over 8.5 million TCR beta CDR3 reads and each child 2.5 million to 3 million reads. Thymic selection shapes the output of TCR recombination in a similar way in related and unrelated pairs, and inherited differences have a minor effect. Normalized repertoire overlap was always found to be slightly, but never significantly, higher in related mother-child pairs than in unrelated mother-child pairs. With a sensitivity of approximately 96 clones per million clonotypes, no persistent microchimeric T cell clones were detected. In the study, deep NGS was used to compare the TCR beta repertoires of mothers and children, and features distinguishing related mother-child pairs from unrelated individuals were sought. The mean age was 40 +/- 4 years for the mothers and about 10 +/- 4 years for the children. Libraries were sequenced on Illumina HiSeq 2000 with 100+100 nt paired-end reads after adapter ligation with NEBNext reagents. Mother and child libraries were prepared a month apart and sequenced in separate runs to prevent cross-contamination. Between 500,000 and 2,000,000 distinct TCR beta clonotypes were identified per donor. Naive TCR beta clonotypes were estimated from low-frequency clonotypes matched to each donor's FACS-determined naive share, without sorting.

This sequence uses TRBV7-2 and TRBJ2-1; possibly the D gene is TRBD2, per 6 matching bases. Specimen: blood. This clonotype was sampled from a woman aged 40 to 50 in good health. The nucleotides read TGTGCCAGCACACCGGGAGCCCCCAATGAGCAGTTCTTC. This translates into CASTPGAPNEQFF.